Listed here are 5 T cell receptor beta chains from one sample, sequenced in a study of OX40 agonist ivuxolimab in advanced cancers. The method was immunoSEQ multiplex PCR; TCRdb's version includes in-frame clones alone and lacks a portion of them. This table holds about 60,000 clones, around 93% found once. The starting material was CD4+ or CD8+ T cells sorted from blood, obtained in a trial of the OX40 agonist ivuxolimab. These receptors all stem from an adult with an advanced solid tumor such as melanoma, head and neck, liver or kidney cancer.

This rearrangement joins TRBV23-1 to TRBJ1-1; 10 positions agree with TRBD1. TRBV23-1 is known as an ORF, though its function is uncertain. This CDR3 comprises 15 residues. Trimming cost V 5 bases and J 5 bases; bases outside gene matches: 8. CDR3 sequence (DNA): TGCGCCAGCAGTTCGAATCCGGGACAGGGGACTGAAGCTTTCTTT. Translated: CASSSNPGQGTEAFF.

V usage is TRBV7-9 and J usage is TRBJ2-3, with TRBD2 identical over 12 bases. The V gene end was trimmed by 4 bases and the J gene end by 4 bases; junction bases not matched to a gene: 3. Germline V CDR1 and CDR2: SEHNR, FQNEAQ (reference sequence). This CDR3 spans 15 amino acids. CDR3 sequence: CASSSLAGGADTQYF. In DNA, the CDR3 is TGTGCCAGCAGCTCACTAGCGGGAGGAGCAGATACGCAGTATTTT.

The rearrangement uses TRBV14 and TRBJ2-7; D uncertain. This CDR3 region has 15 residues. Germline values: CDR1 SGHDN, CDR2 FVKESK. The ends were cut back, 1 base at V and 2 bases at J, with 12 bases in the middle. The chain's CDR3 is CASSQVSGSAYEQYF. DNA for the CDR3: TGTGCCAGCAGCCAAGTATCCGGGTCCGCCTACGAGCAGTACTTC.

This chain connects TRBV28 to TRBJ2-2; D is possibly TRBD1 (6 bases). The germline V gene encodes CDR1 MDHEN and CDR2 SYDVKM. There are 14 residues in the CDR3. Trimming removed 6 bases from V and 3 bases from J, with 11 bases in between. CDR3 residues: CASSSGQYTGELFF. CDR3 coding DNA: TGTGCCAGCAGCTCTGGACAGTACACCGGGGAGCTGTTTTTT.

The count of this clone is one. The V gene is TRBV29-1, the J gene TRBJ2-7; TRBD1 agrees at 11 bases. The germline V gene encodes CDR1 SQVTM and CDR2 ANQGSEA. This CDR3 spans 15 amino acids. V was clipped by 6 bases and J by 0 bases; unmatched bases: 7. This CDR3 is CSVIWTGGPSYEQYF. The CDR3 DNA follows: TGCAGCGTAATATGGACAGGGGGCCCCTCCTACGAGCAGTACTTC.